Below, one T cell receptor (beta chain) is given with its context. The data stem from a study of blood T cells in healthy people across ages. About the research overall: Template-switching capture recovered about one barcoded beta molecule per two T cells.

Each sample had at least 6.5 million PBMCs isolated. The CDR3 loop spans 16 amino acids. The V and J ends lost 2 bases and 2 bases respectively, with 14 bases between them. Germline loops: CDR1 KGHDR, CDR2 SFDVKD. Then a second PCR, running roughly 7 to 11 cycles, was carried out with a sample-barcoded 5' primer and a J-beta primer mix. TCRdb re-derived calls from the 5' RACE reads in MiXCR, one entry per CDR3 protein. Of some 760,000 distinct CDR3 sequences detected, approximately 25% appear once; the ten largest clones hold 9.4%. The same sample was also studied in work on T cells of mothers and their children. Per that study: RNA extracted was entirely used for cDNA synthesis, about 1.6 ug per 15 ul. A primer called M1S, used in the second PCR, added sample barcodes and 2-4 random nucleotides.

The sequence came from a boy between 10 and 17 years old in good health. The specimen was blood. This rearrangement joins TRBV24-1 to TRBJ2-5; weak D call: TRBD1 (8 bases). CDR3 loop: CATSDSGQGGQETQYF. The CDR3 DNA reads TGTGCCACCAGTGATTCCGGACAGGGAGGGCAAGAGACCCAGTACTTC.